This T cell receptor beta chain came from a study of blood T cells in healthy people across ages. Comments on this clonotype: No antigen is known for it.

Overall study results and limits: The fall in TCR beta diversity per million T cells was roughly linear with age.

Total RNA, at least 5 micrograms per sample, was extracted from PBMCs. Primers used in a second PCR of roughly 6 to 12 cycles were a sample-barcoded 5' primer and a J-beta primer mix. Each TCR beta cDNA got a 12-nucleotide random molecular identifier. Every sample returned 2.5 million or more CDR3-containing paired-end reads. Via MiXCR, TCRdb re-called the 5' RACE reads, giving one row per CDR3 protein. This table holds roughly 800,000 distinct CDR3 sequences, 55% to 70% found once. The CDR3 extends over 19 amino acids. Trimming took 4 bases from V and 2 from J; bases not matched to a gene: 12. The germline gives CDR1 MGHRA, CDR2 YSYEKL.

The chain carries TRBV4-1 and TRBJ2-6; TRBD1 matches at 9 bases. Sequences were obtained from blood. The TCR was taken from a man aged 25-40 years in good health. CDR3 region: CASSPWTGEVSPGANVLTF. DNA for the CDR3: TGCGCCAGCAGCCCCTGGACAGGGGAAGTTTCTCCTGGGGCCAACGTCCTGACTTTC.